A selection of T cell receptor beta chains follows, all from one sample in a study of beta chain features in type 1 diabetes. Some clones are missing from TCRdb's copy, which holds only in-frame ones; the method was immunoSEQ multiplex PCR. The data hold 500,000 to 850,000 clones, with roughly 13% observed a single time. The sample comprised naive CD4+ T cells from blood. These receptors were obtained from a man aged 18 to 29 with type 1 diabetes. Each CDR3 is given with its conserved first and last residue. Fields, in order: V gene, clone size, J gene, D gene, CDR3 protein, CDR3 DNA. D genes are given only for firm matches. The size of a clone is reported for some rows only, either as once, few or many, or as a class for expanded clones.

TRBV10-2	-	TRBJ2-7	TRBD2	CASSELAGKYEQYF	TGCGCCAGCAGTGAATTAGCGGGAAAATACGAGCAGTACTTC
TRBV19	few	TRBJ2-7	TRBD1	CASSKGGDEQYF	TGTGCCAGTAGTAAAGGGGGCGACGAGCAGTACTTC
TRBV7-2	-	TRBJ1-5	-	CASSLQGSGNQPQHF	TGTGCCAGCAGCTTACAGGGGTCGGGCAATCAGCCCCAGCATTTT
TRBV7-2	-	TRBJ2-1	-	CASSLVPGSYNEQFF	TGTGCCAGCAGCTTAGTCCCAGGGAGCTACAATGAGCAGTTCTTC
TRBV6-6	-	TRBJ1-4	TRBD1	CASSYVMTGALKKLFF	TGTGCCAGCAGTTACGTAATGACAGGGGCTTTGAAAAAACTGTTTTTT
TRBV7-9	-	TRBJ2-7	-	CASRGLGVQYF	TGTGCCAGCAGAGGGCTAGGGGTGCAGTACTTC
TRBV7-6	-	TRBJ2-5	-	CASSSLGRETQYF	TGTGCCAGCAGCTCCCTAGGACGAGAGACCCAGTACTTC
TRBV7-9	few	TRBJ2-7	-	CASSLKGSSHEQYF	TGTGCCAGCAGCTTAAAGGGGTCGAGCCACGAGCAGTACTTC
TRBV21-1	many	TRBJ2-7	-	CASSKEPGLAGSAREQYF	TGTGCCAGCAGCAAAGAACCGGGACTAGCGGGATCGGCTCGCGAGCAGTACTTC
TRBV9	-	TRBJ2-5	-	CASSVGSRQETQYF	TGTGCCAGCAGCGTAGGGAGTCGTCAAGAGACCCAGTACTTC
TRBV5-1	-	TRBJ1-1	-	CASSLDGDTEAFF	TGCGCCAGCAGCTTGGACGGGGACACTGAAGCTTTCTTT
TRBV28	-	TRBJ1-3	TRBD1	CASSPGQDGNTIYF	TGTGCCAGCAGTCCGGGACAGGACGGAAACACCATATATTTT
TRBV21-1	-	TRBJ1-5	-	CASSKAGMRQENSNQPQHF	TGTGCCAGCAGCAAAGCGGGGATGAGGCAGGAAAATAGCAATCAGCCCCAGCATTTT